The 16 T cell receptor beta chains below were found in one sample sequenced in a study of blood T cell repertoires in COVID-19. TCRdb's table, derived via immunoSEQ multiplex PCR, lists solely in-frame clones and lacks some. Of about 170,000 clones listed, 84% are singletons. The sequenced sample was peripheral blood. These receptors were obtained from a woman at least 80 years old with COVID-19, enrolled during active disease.

The V call is TRBV28, the J call TRBJ1-2; the match to TRBD1 covers 11 bases. Germline V gives CDR1 MDHEN, CDR2 SYDVKM. Trimming at V came to 7 bases and at J to 8 bases, leaving 9 bases not matched to a gene. There are 14 residues in the CDR3. CDR3 amino acids: CASTWTGGVKGYTF. The DNA for the CDR3 is TGTGCCAGCACCTGGACAGGGGGCGTGAAAGGCTACACCTTC.

The chain uses TRBV3-1 (or the pseudogene TRBV3-2) and TRBJ2-2, with 10 bases lining up with TRBD2. Unmatched junction bases numbered 9, after V lost 6 bases and J lost 2 bases. The CDR3 has 17 amino acids. From germline, CDR1 is LGHDT and CDR2 YNNKEL (reference sequence). The CDR3 protein is CASRGSGRALNTGELFF. The CDR3 DNA reads as TGTGCCAGCAGGGGAAGCGGGAGGGCCCTCAACACCGGGGAGCTGTTTTTT.

This chain connects TRBV2 to TRBJ2-7; tentatively, D is TRBD2 (5 bases). The CDR3 covers 15 residues. V lost 7 bases to trimming and J lost 6 bases, with 22 bases between them. CDR1 is SNHLY and CDR2 is FYNNEI in the germline V gene. The CDR3 nucleotides are TGTGCCAGCAAGGTCATCCAAACTAGGGCCGGCGAGCAGTACTTC. Protein: CASKVIQTRAGEQYF. The full variable domain, rest sourced from reference TRBV2 and TRBJ2-7, is EPEVTQTPSHQVTQMGQEVILRCVPISNHLYFYWYRQILGQKVEFLVSFYNNEISEKSEIFDDQFSVERPDGSNFTLKIRSTKLEDSAMYFCASKVIQTRAGEQYFGPGTRLTVT.

V gene TRBV7-2 combines with J gene TRBJ2-7, with 8 bases that match TRBD1. CDR1 is SGHTA and CDR2 is FQGNSA in the germline V gene. Germline trimming cut 5 bases from V and 3 bases from J; bases unmatched to any gene: 6. CDR3 size: 14 residues. The CDR3 bases are TGTGCCAGCAGCGCCCGACAGGGGTTCTACGAGCAGTACTTC. This sequence encodes CASSARQGFYEQYF.

CDR3 region: CADSRSLSGNTIYF. The DNA for the CDR3 is TGCGCCGACTCAAGATCCCTCTCTGGAAACACCATATATTTT. The V call is TRBV10-2, the J call TRBJ1-3; no firm D call. The CDR3 length is 14 residues. V was shortened by 11 bases and J by 0 bases, with 14 bases between the two germline ends. Germline values: CDR1 WSHSY, CDR2 SAAADI.

The rearrangement uses TRBV5-1 and TRBJ2-7, with 7 positions matching TRBD1. CDR3 size: 14 residues. V gave up 4 bases and J gave up 3 bases; unmatched junction bases: 7. Looked up from germline, CDR1 is SGHRS and CDR2 is YFSETQ. The chain's CDR3 is CASSPGTELYEQYF. The CDR3 region has the DNA TGCGCCAGCAGCCCCGGGACAGAGCTCTACGAGCAGTACTTC.

As DNA, the CDR3 is TGTGCCACCAGCAGGTGGACAGTCCCCAATCAGCCCCAGCATTTT. This gives the protein CATSRWTVPNQPQHF. This chain connects TRBV15 to TRBJ1-5; the D gene is possibly TRBD1 (6 bases). Germline assignment: CDR1 LNHNV and CDR2 YYDKDF (reference sequence). The CDR3 covers 15 residues. Trimming pared 3 bases from V and 3 bases from J, leaving 12 bases between.

V and J are TRBV30 and TRBJ2-6, with 9 bases lining up with TRBD1. The CDR3 has 17 residues. J gave up 0 bases and V 3 bases, and 6 bases lay outside the gene matches. Germline CDR1 reads GTSNPN; CDR2 reads SVGIG (reference sequence). The CDR3 loop reads CAWRRGTGSSGANVLTF. In nucleotides, the CDR3 is TGTGCCTGGAGACGCGGGACAGGGAGCTCTGGGGCCAACGTCCTGACTTTC.

The rearrangement uses TRBV4-3 and TRBJ1-1; D is unresolved. This CDR3 has 17 residues. Per the germline V gene, CDR1 is LGHNA and CDR2 is YSLEER. V gave up 5 bases and J gave up 0 bases, with 19 bases separating them. This chain's CDR3 is CASSVRAAGLMNTEAFF. CDR3 sequence (DNA): TGCGCCAGCAGCGTGCGGGCAGCCGGCCTCATGAACACTGAAGCTTTCTTT.

This chain links TRBV14 with TRBJ1-1; the match to TRBD1 covers 8 bases. The CDR3 is 14 residues long. V shed 3 bases and J 1 base; nucleotides not matched to a gene: 1. Germline V CDR1 and CDR2: SGHDN, FVKESK. The CDR3 loop is CASSHRGRNTEAFF. CDR3 coding DNA: TGTGCCAGCAGCCACAGGGGGCGGAACACTGAAGCTTTCTTT.

The chain couples TRBV29-1 to TRBJ2-7, with 7 positions matching TRBD2. V trimming: 4 bases; J trimming: 10 bases; junction bases outside the gene matches: 10. Germline values: CDR1 SQVTM, CDR2 ANQGSEA. The CDR3 spans 12 residues. CDR3 in DNA: TGCAGCGTTGGGGGAGGGGCGGGTCAACAGTACTTC. Translating gives CSVGGGAGQQYF.

A single count supports this clone. The rearrangement joins TRBV3-1 (or the pseudogene TRBV3-2) to TRBJ2-1; TRBD2 matches at 15 bases. The germline gives CDR1 LGHDT, CDR2 YNNKEL (reference sequence). This CDR3 spans 17 amino acids. V shed 4 bases, J shed 6 bases, and the junction held 7 bases outside the gene matches. The CDR3 loop reads CASSRLGLAGGLNEQFF. CDR3 nucleotides: TGTGCCAGCAGCCGACTGGGACTAGCGGGGGGCCTCAATGAGCAGTTCTTC.

The chain joins TRBV5-1 to TRBJ2-2, with 14 bases identical to TRBD2. Germline V gene data show CDR1 as SGHRS and CDR2 as YFSETQ. The J segment lost 8 bases and the V segment lost 4 bases, leaving 4 bases of the junction unmatched. This CDR3 spans 15 amino acids. The CDR3 region is CASSPGLAGDGELFF. The DNA for the CDR3 is TGCGCCAGCAGCCCGGGACTAGCGGGAGATGGGGAGCTGTTTTTT.

The chain is built from TRBV19 and TRBJ2-3; TRBD1 matches 9 bases. The J segment lost 1 base and the V segment lost 7 bases, leaving 3 bases of the junction unmatched. This CDR3 contains 14 residues. Germline values: CDR1 LNHDA, CDR2 SQIVND (reference sequence). The CDR3 region has the DNA TGTGCCAGTACAAGGACAGGGGGCACAGATACGCAGTATTTT. Its translation is CASTRTGGTDTQYF. The variable domain in full, with the rest retrieved from reference TRBV19 and TRBJ2-3, is DGGITQSPKYLFRKEGQNVTLSCEQNLNHDAMYWYRQDPGQGLRLIYYSQIVNDFQKGDIAEGYSVSREKKESFPLTVTSAQKNPTAFYLCASTRTGGTDTQYFGPGTRLTVL.

This clone was seen only once. The chain employs TRBV7-2 and TRBJ2-3; D perhaps matches TRBD2 (5 bases). Germline V lookup: CDR1 SGHTA, CDR2 FQGNSA. Trimming stripped 1 base from V and 3 bases from J, with 8 bases between. The CDR3 length is 14 residues. This CDR3 reads CASSLDPGTDTQYF. As DNA, the CDR3 is TGTGCCAGCAGCTTAGATCCGGGAACAGATACGCAGTATTTT.

The chain carries TRBV16 and TRBJ1-2, with 8 bases fitting TRBD1. The length of the CDR3 is 15 residues. V lost 0 bases and J lost 4; bases outside the gene matches: 4. The germline CDR1 and CDR2 sequences are KGHSY and FQNENV. The CDR3 loop reads CASSQSGGTGYGYTF. Here the CDR3 DNA reads TGTGCCAGCAGCCAATCAGGCGGGACAGGCTATGGCTACACCTTC.